This is a list of T cell receptor beta chains from one sample in a study of cytomegalovirus exposure and HLA in healthy donors. Libraries were prepared by immunoSEQ multiplex PCR; TCRdb keeps only in-frame clonotypes and omits some of them. The specimen's table records under 200,000 clones. The sequenced material came from PBMCs. These receptors were collected from a man younger than 40 in good health and CMV-seronegative. Both conserved end residues are part of each CDR3. Each record gives: D gene, J gene, V gene, CDR3 protein, CDR3 DNA. The D gene is left open where the match is weak.

>TRBD1|TRBJ1-5|TRBV5-1
CASSLGTGGNQPQHF
TGCGCCAGCAGCTTGGGGACAGGGGGAAATCAGCCCCAGCATTTT
>TRBD1|TRBJ1-2|TRBV30
CAWRKTGSGYTF
TGTGCCTGGAGGAAGACAGGGAGTGGCTACACCTTC
>-|TRBJ1-5|TRBV19
CASSIPQKPDNSNQPQHF
TGTGCCAGTAGTATTCCCCAAAAACCCGACAACAGCAATCAGCCCCAGCATTTT
>-|TRBJ2-6|TRBV19
CASSIPGAGANVLTF
TGTGCCAGTAGTATACCAGGGGCCGGGGCCAACGTCCTGACTTTC
>-|TRBJ2-4|TRBV4-3
CASSQEGGRGAKNIQYF
TGCGCCAGCAGCCAAGAAGGGGGGAGGGGGGCCAAAAACATTCAGTACTTC
>-|TRBJ2-3|TRBV5-1
CASSPSGSIADTQYF
TGCGCCAGCAGCCCCTCGGGGAGCATCGCAGATACGCAGTATTTT
>-|TRBJ2-7|TRBV4-3
CASSQEHVSYEQYF
TGCGCCAGCAGCCAAGAACATGTATCCTACGAGCAGTACTTC
>-|TRBJ1-4|TRBV7-9
CASSLVRGVRKNEKLFF
TGTGCCAGCAGCTTAGTTCGAGGAGTCCGAAAGAATGAAAAACTGTTTTTT
>TRBD1|TRBJ2-7|TRBV27
CASSPGTRVWSGQWQYF
TGTGCCAGCAGCCCAGGGACAAGGGTCTGGTCGGGACAGTGGCAGTACTTC
>-|TRBJ2-7|TRBV7-8
CASGLGALLGYEQYF
TGTGCCAGCGGCTTAGGGGCCCTACTCGGATACGAGCAGTACTTC
>-|TRBJ2-7|TRBV5-1
CASSRLGGPYEQYF
TGCGCCAGCAGCAGGTTAGGGGGTCCCTACGAGCAGTACTTC
>-|TRBJ2-5|TRBV18
CASSQRAYQETQYF
TGTGCCAGCTCACAAAGAGCGTACCAAGAGACCCAGTACTTC
>-|TRBJ2-1|TRBV15
CATSREIRQVYNEQFF
TGTGCCACCAGCAGAGAGATACGACAGGTCTACAATGAGCAGTTCTTC
>-|TRBJ2-2|TRBV5-1
CASSFQGTNTGELFF
TGCGCCAGCAGCTTTCAGGGGACGAACACCGGGGAGCTGTTTTTT
>-|TRBJ1-1|TRBV29-1
CSVNRGLNTEAFF
TGCAGCGTCAACCGGGGACTCAACACTGAAGCTTTCTTT
>TRBD1|TRBJ2-2|TRBV27
CASTLGTGGSGELFF
TGTGCCAGCACCCTAGGGACAGGGGGCAGCGGGGAGCTGTTTTTT
>-|TRBJ2-7|TRBV18
CASSPDDVLSYEQYF
TGTGCCAGCTCACCAGACGACGTACTATCCTACGAGCAGTACTTC
>-|TRBJ1-1|TRBV4-3
CASSQGKGRLKTEAFF
TGCGCCAGCAGCCAAGGGAAGGGGCGCTTGAAAACTGAAGCTTTCTTT
>-|TRBJ1-1|TRBV9
CASSVGQDWNTEAFF
TGTGCCAGCAGCGTAGGGCAGGATTGGAACACTGAAGCTTTCTTT
>TRBD2|TRBJ2-7|TRBV19
CASSILSGASYGQYF
TGTGCCAGTAGTATTTTGAGCGGGGCATCCTACGGGCAGTACTTC
>-|TRBJ2-3|TRBV20-1
CSEGREVTQYF
TGCAGTGAAGGCAGGGAGGTTACGCAGTATTTT
>-|TRBJ2-1|TRBV9
CASSARVTSYNEQFF
TGTGCCAGCAGCGCTCGAGTAACCTCCTACAATGAGCAGTTCTTC
>-|TRBJ1-1|TRBV10-3
CAISESTGSWTEAFF
TGTGCCATCAGTGAGTCGACGGGAAGTTGGACTGAAGCTTTCTTT
>-|TRBJ2-7|TRBV2
CASSGGDSRSSYEQYF
TGTGCCAGCAGTGGGGGCGACTCCAGGAGCTCCTACGAGCAGTACTTC
>-|TRBJ1-3|TRBV30
CAWKYRGNTIYF
TGTGCCTGGAAGTACAGGGGAAACACCATATATTTT
>TRBD1|TRBJ2-1|TRBV11-2
CASSLTGDEQFF
TGTGCCAGCAGCCTTACAGGGGATGAGCAGTTCTTC
>-|TRBJ2-1|TRBV18
CASRPGTGTYNEQFF
TGTGCCAGCAGACCGGGGACTGGGACCTACAATGAGCAGTTCTTC
>TRBD1|TRBJ1-2|TRBV2
CASRARQGAVGYTF
TGTGCCAGCAGAGCCCGACAGGGGGCTGTGGGCTACACCTTC
>TRBD2|TRBJ2-1|TRBV4-1
CASSRKAGIGDEQFF
TGCGCCAGCAGCCGAAAAGCGGGAATAGGGGATGAGCAGTTCTTC
>TRBD1|TRBJ2-1|TRBV7-6
CASSRDRGTGEQFF
TGTGCCAGCAGTCGGGACAGGGGGACGGGTGAGCAGTTCTTC
>TRBD1|TRBJ1-5|TRBV4-1
CASSQDVNRGLLQPQHF
TGCGCCAGCAGCCAAGATGTGAACAGGGGGCTGCTTCAGCCCCAGCATTTT
>TRBD2|TRBJ2-2|TRBV6-5
CASSLTGLAVSGELFF
TGTGCCAGCAGTTTAACGGGACTAGCGGTGTCCGGGGAGCTGTTTTTT
>TRBD2|TRBJ2-3|TRBV5-1
CASRGGDGGAHTDTQYF
TGCGCCAGCAGGGGAGGGGATGGGGGAGCTCACACAGATACGCAGTATTTT
>-|TRBJ2-7|TRBV10-1
CASSERVAYEQYF
TGCGCCAGCAGTGAGCGGGTAGCCTACGAGCAGTACTTC
>TRBD2|TRBJ2-3|TRBV5-6
CASSLRLAGAADTQYF
TGTGCCAGCAGCTTGAGACTAGCGGGAGCAGCAGATACGCAGTATTTT